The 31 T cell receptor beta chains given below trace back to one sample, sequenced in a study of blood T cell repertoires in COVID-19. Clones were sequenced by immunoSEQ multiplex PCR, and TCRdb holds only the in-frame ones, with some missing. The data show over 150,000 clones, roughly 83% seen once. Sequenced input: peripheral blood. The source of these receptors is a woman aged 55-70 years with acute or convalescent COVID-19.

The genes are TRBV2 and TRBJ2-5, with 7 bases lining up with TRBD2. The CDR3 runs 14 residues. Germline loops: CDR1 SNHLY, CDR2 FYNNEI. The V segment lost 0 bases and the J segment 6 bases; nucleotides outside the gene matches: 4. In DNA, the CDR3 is TGTGCCAGCAGTGAAGCAGCGGGATCGCAGACCCAGTACTTC. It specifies CASSEAAGSQTQYF. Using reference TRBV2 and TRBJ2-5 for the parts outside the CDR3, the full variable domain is EPEVTQTPSHQVTQMGQEVILRCVPISNHLYFYWYRQILGQKVEFLVSFYNNEISEKSEIFDDQFSVERPDGSNFTLKIRSTKLEDSAMYFCASSEAAGSQTQYFGPGTRLLVL.

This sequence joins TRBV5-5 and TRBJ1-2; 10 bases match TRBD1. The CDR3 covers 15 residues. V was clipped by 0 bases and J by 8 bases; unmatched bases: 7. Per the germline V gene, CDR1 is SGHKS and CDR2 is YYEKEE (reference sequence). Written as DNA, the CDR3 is TGTGCCAGCAGCTTGGGGACAGGGGGTCTCTACGGCTACACCTTC. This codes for CASSLGTGGLYGYTF.

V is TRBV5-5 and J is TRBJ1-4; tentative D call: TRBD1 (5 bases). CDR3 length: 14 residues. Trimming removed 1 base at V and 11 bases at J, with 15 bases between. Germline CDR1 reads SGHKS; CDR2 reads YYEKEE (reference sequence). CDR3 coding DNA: TGTGCCAGCAGCTTGAATGGGGCAGTTGGGAAACTGTTTTTT. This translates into CASSLNGAVGKLFF.

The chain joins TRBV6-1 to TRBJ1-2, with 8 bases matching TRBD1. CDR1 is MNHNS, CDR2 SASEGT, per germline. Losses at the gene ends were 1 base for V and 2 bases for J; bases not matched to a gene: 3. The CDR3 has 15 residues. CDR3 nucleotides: TGTGCCAGCAGTGAAGGGGACAGGAGGAACTATGGCTACACCTTC. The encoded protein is CASSEGDRRNYGYTF.

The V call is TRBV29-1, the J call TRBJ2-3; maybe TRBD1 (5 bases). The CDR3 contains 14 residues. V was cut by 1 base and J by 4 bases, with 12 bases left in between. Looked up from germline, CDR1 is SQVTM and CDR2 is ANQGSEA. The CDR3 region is CSVEVGWGADTQYF. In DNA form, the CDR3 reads TGCAGCGTTGAAGTTGGTTGGGGCGCAGATACGCAGTATTTT.

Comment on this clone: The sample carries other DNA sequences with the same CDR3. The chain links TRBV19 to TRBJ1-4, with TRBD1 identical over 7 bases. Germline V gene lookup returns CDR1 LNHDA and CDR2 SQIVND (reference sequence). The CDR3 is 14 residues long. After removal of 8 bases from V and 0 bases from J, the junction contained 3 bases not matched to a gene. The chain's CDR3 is CASQTGATNEKLFF. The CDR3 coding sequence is TGTGCCAGTCAAACAGGGGCAACTAATGAAAAACTGTTTTTT. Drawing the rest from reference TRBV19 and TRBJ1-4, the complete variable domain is DGGITQSPKYLFRKEGQNVTLSCEQNLNHDAMYWYRQDPGQGLRLIYYSQIVNDFQKGDIAEGYSVSREKKESFPLTVTSAQKNPTAFYLCASQTGATNEKLFFGSGTQLSVL.

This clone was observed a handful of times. CDR3 sequence: CASSLGANTGELFF. CDR3 in DNA: TGCGCCAGCAGCTTGGGCGCGAACACCGGGGAGCTGTTTTTT. The V call is TRBV5-1, the J call TRBJ2-2; D gene unclear. Germline CDR1 SGHRS, CDR2 YFSETQ. Trimming took 0 bases from V and 0 from J, leaving 3 bases between them. This CDR3 is 14 amino acids long.

CDR3 bases: TGTGCCAGCAGTGAAGGGGTGACTCGAAAGAGCTACACCTTC. Translated: CASSEGVTRKSYTF. The chain joins TRBV6-1 to TRBJ1-2; the D is unclear. V was trimmed by 1 base and J by 9 bases, leaving 15 bases between them. The CDR3 loop spans 14 amino acids. The germline CDR1 and CDR2 sequences are MNHNS and SASEGT.

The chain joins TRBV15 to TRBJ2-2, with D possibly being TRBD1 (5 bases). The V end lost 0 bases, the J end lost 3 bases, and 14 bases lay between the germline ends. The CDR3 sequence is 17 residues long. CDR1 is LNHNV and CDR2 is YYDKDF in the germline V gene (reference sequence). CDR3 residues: CATSRDQGRVYTGELFF. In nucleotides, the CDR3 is TGTGCCACCAGCAGAGATCAAGGCAGGGTTTACACCGGGGAGCTGTTTTTT.

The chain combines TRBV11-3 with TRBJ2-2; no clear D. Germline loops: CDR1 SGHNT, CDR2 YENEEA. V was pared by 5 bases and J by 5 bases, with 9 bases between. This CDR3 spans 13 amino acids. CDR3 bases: TGTGCCAGCAGCCCAACCCGGACCGGGGAGCTGTTTTTT. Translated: CASSPTRTGELFF. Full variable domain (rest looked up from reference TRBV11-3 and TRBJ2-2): EAGVVQSPRYKIIEKKQPVAFWCNPISGHNTLYWYLQNLGQGPELLIRYENEEAVDDSQLPKDRFSAERLKGVDSTLKIQPAELGDSAVYLCASSPTRTGELFFGEGSRLTVL.

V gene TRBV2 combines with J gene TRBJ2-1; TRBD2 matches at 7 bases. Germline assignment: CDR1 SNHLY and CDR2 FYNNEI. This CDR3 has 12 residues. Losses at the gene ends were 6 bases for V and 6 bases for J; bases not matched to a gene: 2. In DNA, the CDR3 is TGTGCCAGCAGGGCTAGCGGCAATGAGCAGTTCTTC. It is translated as CASRASGNEQFF. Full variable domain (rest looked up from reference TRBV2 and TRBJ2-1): EPEVTQTPSHQVTQMGQEVILRCVPISNHLYFYWYRQILGQKVEFLVSFYNNEISEKSEIFDDQFSVERPDGSNFTLKIRSTKLEDSAMYFCASRASGNEQFFGPGTRLTVL.

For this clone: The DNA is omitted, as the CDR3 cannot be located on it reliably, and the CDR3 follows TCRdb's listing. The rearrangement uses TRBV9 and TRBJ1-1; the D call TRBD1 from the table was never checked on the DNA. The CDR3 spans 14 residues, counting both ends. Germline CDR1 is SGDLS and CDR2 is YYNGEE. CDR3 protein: CASSVGEGAAVSFF.

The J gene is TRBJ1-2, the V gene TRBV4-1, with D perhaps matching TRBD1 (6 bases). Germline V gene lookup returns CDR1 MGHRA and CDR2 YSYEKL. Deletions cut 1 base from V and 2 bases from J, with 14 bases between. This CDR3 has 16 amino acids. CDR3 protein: CASSQGRGGLNYGYTF. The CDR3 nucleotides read TGCGCCAGCAGCCAAGGGAGGGGGGGGCTAAACTATGGCTACACCTTC.

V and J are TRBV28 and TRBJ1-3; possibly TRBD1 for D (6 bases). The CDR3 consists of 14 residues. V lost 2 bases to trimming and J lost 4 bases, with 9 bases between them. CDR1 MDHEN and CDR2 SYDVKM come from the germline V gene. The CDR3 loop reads CASSLRGSGNTIYF. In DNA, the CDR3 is TGTGCCAGCAGTTTAAGGGGGTCAGGAAACACCATATATTTT.

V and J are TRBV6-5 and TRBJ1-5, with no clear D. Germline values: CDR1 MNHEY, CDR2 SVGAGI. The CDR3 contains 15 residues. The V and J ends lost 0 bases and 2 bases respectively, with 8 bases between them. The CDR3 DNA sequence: TGTGCCAGCAGTTACTCCCGTTCAGGCAATCAGCCCCAGCATTTT. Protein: CASSYSRSGNQPQHF.

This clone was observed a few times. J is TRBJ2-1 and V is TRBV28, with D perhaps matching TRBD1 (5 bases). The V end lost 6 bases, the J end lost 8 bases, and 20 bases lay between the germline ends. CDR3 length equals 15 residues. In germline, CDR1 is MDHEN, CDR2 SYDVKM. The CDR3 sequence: CASSTQGVRKDEQFF. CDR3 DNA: TGTGCCAGCAGCACGCAGGGCGTCCGGAAGGATGAGCAGTTCTTC.

The CDR3, as DNA: TGTGCCAGCAGTTGGAGCTTCTCGTCCTACAATGAGCAGTTCTTC. Translated, it gives CASSWSFSSYNEQFF. The V gene is TRBV6-6, the J gene TRBJ2-1; D is ambiguous. Germline V gene data show CDR1 as MNHNY and CDR2 as SVGAGI (reference sequence). Deletions cut 4 bases from V and 1 base from J, with 11 bases between. This CDR3 is 15 amino acids long.

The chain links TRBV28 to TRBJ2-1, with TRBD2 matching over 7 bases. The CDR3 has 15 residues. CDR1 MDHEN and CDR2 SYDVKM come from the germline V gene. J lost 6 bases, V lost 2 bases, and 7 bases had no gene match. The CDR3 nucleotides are TGTGCCAGCAGTTTAGGGGGAGCGGGGATCAATGAGCAGTTCTTC. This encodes CASSLGGAGINEQFF.

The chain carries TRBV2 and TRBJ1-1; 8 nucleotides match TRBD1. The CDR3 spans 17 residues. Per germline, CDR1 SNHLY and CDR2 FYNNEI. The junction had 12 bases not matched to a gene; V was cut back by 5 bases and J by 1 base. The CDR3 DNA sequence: TGTGCCAGCAGTATAAGGTCTCACAGGGGGACGAACACTGAAGCTTTCTTT. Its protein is CASSIRSHRGTNTEAFF.

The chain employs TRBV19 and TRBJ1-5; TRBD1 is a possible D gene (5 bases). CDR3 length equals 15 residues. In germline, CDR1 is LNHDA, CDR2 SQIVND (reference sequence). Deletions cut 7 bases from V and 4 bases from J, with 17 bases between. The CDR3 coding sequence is TGTGCCAGTAACATCATCGGGACTGGTAATCAGCCCCAGCATTTT. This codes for CASNIIGTGNQPQHF.

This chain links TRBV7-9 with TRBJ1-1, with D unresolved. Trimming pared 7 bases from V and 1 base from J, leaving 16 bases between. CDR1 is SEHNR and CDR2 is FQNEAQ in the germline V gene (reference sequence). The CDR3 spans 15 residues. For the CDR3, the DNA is TGTGCCAGCAACTATGGGTTCTCCAGGAACACTGAAGCTTTCTTT. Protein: CASNYGFSRNTEAFF.

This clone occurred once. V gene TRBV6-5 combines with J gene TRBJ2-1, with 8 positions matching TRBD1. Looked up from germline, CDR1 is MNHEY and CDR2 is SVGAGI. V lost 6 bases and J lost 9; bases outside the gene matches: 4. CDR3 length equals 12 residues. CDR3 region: CASRDRVGEQFF. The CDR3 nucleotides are TGTGCCAGCAGGGACAGGGTTGGTGAGCAGTTCTTC.

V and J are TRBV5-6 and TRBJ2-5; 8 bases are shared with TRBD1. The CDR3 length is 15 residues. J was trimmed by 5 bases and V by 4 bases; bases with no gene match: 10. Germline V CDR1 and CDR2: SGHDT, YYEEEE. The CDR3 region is CASSPTGGGEETQYF. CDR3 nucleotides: TGTGCCAGCAGCCCCACAGGGGGTGGAGAGGAGACCCAGTACTTC.

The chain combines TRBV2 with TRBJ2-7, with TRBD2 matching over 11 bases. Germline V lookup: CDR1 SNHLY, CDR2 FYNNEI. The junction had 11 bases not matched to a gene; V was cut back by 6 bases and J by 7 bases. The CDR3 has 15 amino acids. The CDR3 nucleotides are TGTGCCAGCAGACTCCTAGCGGGGGGCCCCCCAGAGCAGTACTTC. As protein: CASRLLAGGPPEQYF.

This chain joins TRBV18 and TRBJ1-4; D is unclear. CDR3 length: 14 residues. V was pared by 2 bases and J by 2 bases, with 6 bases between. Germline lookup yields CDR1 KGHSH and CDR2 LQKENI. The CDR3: CASSPRETNEKLFF. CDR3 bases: TGTGCCAGCTCACCAAGGGAGACTAATGAAAAACTGTTTTTT.

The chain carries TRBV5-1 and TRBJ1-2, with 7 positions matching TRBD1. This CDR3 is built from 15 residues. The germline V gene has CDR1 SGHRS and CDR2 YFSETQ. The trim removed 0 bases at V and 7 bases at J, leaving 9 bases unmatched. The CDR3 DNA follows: TGCGCCAGCAGCTTGGATACAGGGGCGCGGGCTGGCTACACCTTC. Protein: CASSLDTGARAGYTF.

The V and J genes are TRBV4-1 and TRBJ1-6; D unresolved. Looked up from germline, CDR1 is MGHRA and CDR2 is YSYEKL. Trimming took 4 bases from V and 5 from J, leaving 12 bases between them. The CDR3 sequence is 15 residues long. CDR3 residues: CASSRLQSDNSPLHF. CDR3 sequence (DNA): TGCGCCAGCAGCCGACTTCAGTCGGATAATTCACCCCTCCACTTT.

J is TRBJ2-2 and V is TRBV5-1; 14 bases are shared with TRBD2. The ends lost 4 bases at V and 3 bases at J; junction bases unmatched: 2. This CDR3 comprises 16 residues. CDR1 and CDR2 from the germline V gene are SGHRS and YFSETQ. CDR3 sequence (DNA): TGCGCCAGCAGCGGGACTAGCGGGGGACACACCGGGGAGCTGTTTTTT. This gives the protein CASSGTSGGHTGELFF.

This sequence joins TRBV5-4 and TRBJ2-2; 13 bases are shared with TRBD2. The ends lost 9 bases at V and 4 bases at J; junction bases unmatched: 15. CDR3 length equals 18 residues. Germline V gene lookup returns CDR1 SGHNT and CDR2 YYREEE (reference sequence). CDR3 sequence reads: CATKDPTSGGAGTGELFF. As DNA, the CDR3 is TGTGCCACCAAAGACCCTACTAGCGGGGGGGCCGGCACCGGGGAGCTGTTTTTT.

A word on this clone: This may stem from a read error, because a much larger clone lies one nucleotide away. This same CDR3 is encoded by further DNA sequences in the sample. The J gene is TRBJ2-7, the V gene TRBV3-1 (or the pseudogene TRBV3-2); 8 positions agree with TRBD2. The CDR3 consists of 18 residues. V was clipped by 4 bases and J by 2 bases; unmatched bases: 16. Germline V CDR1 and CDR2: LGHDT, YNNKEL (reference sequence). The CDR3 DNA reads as TGTGCCAGCAGCCGCAAATTAGCGGGGTCATCCATAACCTACGAGCAGTACTTC. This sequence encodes CASSRKLAGSSITYEQYF.

Here the CDR3 reads CASSVRAGGLVFNEQFF. CDR3 DNA sequence: TGTGCCAGCAGCGTAAGGGCGGGGGGGCTAGTCTTTAATGAGCAGTTCTTC. The chain recombines TRBV9 with TRBJ2-1; 9 nucleotides line up with TRBD2. This CDR3 comprises 17 residues. Trimming took 1 base from V and 7 from J; bases not matched to a gene: 12. Germline CDR1 SGDLS, CDR2 YYNGEE.